This TCR beta chain was documented in a study of blood T cell repertoires in COVID-19. Study-wide background: COVID-19 samples from acute and convalescent phases originated in the United States, Italy and Spain.

Original data processing: By means of reference gene primer amplification, nucleated cell counts were estimated. TCRdb's copy holds only in-frame clones and misses some; the assay was immunoSEQ multiplex PCR. V and J calls plus clone size are reproduced from that table; the DNA served to infer D and trimming. The sample consists of some 240,000 clones, approximately 80% of them appearing once. Comments on this clone: One end of the junction varies from germline; a read error may be responsible.

This CDR3 has 13 residues. Germline CDR1 and CDR2: SGHVS and FNYEAQ. The chain is built from TRBV7-6 and TRBJ1-2, with 8 bases lining up with TRBD1. The origin of this receptor is a woman of 80 years or more with COVID-19, enrolled during active disease. Material: peripheral blood. CDR3 in DNA: TGTGCCAGCAGCGGTTGGACAGGGCATGGCTATACCTTC. This gives the protein CASSGWTGHGYTF.